These 3 T cell receptor beta chains came from one sample sequenced in a study of identical twins. TCRdb itself ran the 5' RACE reads through MiXCR, one entry per CDR3 protein. The sample lists fewer than 650,000 distinct CDR3 sequences; just over 7% were seen once. This same sample was also part of a study on yellow fever vaccine responses in identical twins.

Sequencing was performed on PBMCs. The source of these receptors is a young woman in good health.

This clonotype appeared a few times. This chain uses TRBV2 with TRBJ2-3, with D tentatively TRBD1 (5 bases). Trimming removed 6 bases at V and 6 bases at J, with 10 bases between. Germline CDR1 and CDR2: SNHLY and FYNNEI. The CDR3 spans 12 residues. CDR3 amino acids: CASRDRMDTQYF. In nucleotides, the CDR3 is TGTGCCAGCAGAGACAGAATGGATACGCAGTATTTT.

The rearrangement uses TRBV7-6 and TRBJ2-1, with 11 bases aligning to TRBD2. This CDR3 has 15 amino acids. With V trimmed by 5 bases and J by 5 bases, 5 bases remained unmatched. Germline values: CDR1 SGHVS, CDR2 FNYEAQ. The CDR3 region is CASSTSGRWNNEQFF. DNA of the CDR3: TGTGCCAGCAGCACTAGCGGGAGATGGAACAATGAGCAGTTCTTC.

The rearrangement uses TRBV18 and TRBJ2-7; D call uncertain. V lost 2 bases, J lost 6 bases, and 14 bases lay in between. The CDR3 sequence is 14 residues long. Germline V CDR1 and CDR2: KGHSH, LQKENI. CDR3 in DNA: TGTGCCAGCTCACCATTCGACCGATTAAGCGAGCAGTACGTC. It yields the protein CASSPFDRLSEQYV.